These T cell receptor beta chains were read from a single sample in a study of beta chain features in type 1 diabetes. The assay was immunoSEQ multiplex PCR, and TCRdb's table has in-frame clones only and misses some. The sample yields over 120,000 clones, nearly 9.5% seen once. The source material was central memory CD4+ T cells from blood. Source of these receptors: a young man in good health. The CDR3 runs from the conserved cysteine through the conserved F or W. The D gene is left open where the match is weak. Rows may omit the clone size; those that give it use once, few, many or a size class.

d_gene	abundance	v_gene	j_gene	CDR3nt	CDR3aa
.	.	TRBV6-5	TRBJ1-1	TGTGCCAGCAGTTACCAGTCAGGGAGGAGTACTGAAGCTTTCTTT	CASSYQSGRSTEAFF
.	.	TRBV6-6	TRBJ1-2	TGTGCCAGCAGTCCCCGGGACACCTCCTATGGCTACACCTTC	CASSPRDTSYGYTF
TRBD1	.	TRBV18	TRBJ2-7	TGTGCCAGCTCACTCCGGGACAGTGCTGGCTACGAGCAGTACTTC	CASSLRDSAGYEQYF
TRBD2	.	TRBV7-2	TRBJ2-1	TGTGCCAGCAGCTTAGCCCGGGGGGGCCTGAATGAGCAGTTCTTC	CASSLARGGLNEQFF
.	few	TRBV7-7	TRBJ1-5	TGTGCCAGCAGCCCCGGAGTAGGGGCTCAGCCCCAGCATTTT	CASSPGVGAQPQHF
TRBD2	.	TRBV19	TRBJ2-1	TGTGCCAGTAGTACCCTAGCGGGGGGGCGGCACAATGAGCAGTTCTTC	CASSTLAGGRHNEQFF
TRBD2	few	TRBV7-3	TRBJ2-7	TGTGCCAGCAGCTTAGCGGGGGGGTACGAGCAGTACTTC	CASSLAGGYEQYF
TRBD1	.	TRBV6-6	TRBJ1-2	TGTGCCAGCTGGGGCACAGGGGATGGAGGCTACACCTTC	CASWGTGDGGYTF
.	few	TRBV18	TRBJ2-7	TGTGCCAGCTCACCACAGGGGGATCTATCCGAGCAGTACTTC	CASSPQGDLSEQYF
TRBD1	.	TRBV30	TRBJ1-4	TGTGCCTGGGGCGAACAGGGGCGGCGGGAAAAACTGTTTTTT	CAWGEQGRREKLFF
.	few	TRBV7-2	TRBJ2-7	TGTGCCAGCAGCTCAGCAGGACAGCCCCCGACGATCAAGCAGTACTTC	CASSSAGQPPTIKQYF
.	.	TRBV5-1	TRBJ1-1	TGCGCCAGCAGCTTCCAGGGGGAAGCTTTCTTT	CASSFQGEAFF
TRBD2	.	TRBV9	TRBJ2-3	TGTGCCAGCAGCGCCGGGGCTAGCGGGGGTTCTGGGGCGCAGTATTTT	CASSAGASGGSGAQYF
.	.	TRBV9	TRBJ1-3	TGTGCCAGCAGCGTAGATTCCGGTACCATATATTTT	CASSVDSGTIYF
TRBD1	few	TRBV7-9	TRBJ1-5	TGTGCCAGCAGCGCCCGGGACAGGGGGCGCAAAAACAATCAGCCCCAGCATTTT	CASSARDRGRKNNQPQHF
TRBD1	.	TRBV29-1	TRBJ2-5	TGCAGCGTTAGGACAGGGGCTAGCCAAGAGACCCAGTACTTC	CSVRTGASQETQYF
TRBD1	.	TRBV4-3	TRBJ1-4	TGCGCCAGCAGCCAAGACGGACAGGGGGGTGAAAAACTGTTTTTT	CASSQDGQGGEKLFF
TRBD2	.	TRBV6-6	TRBJ2-5	TGTGCCAGCAGGCGCGGGACTAGCGTTGACTCAGAGTACTTC	CASRRGTSVDSEYF
TRBD1	.	TRBV5-4	TRBJ2-7	TGTGCCAGCAGAACTCCGGGACAGGCCTCCTACGAGCAGTACTTC	CASRTPGQASYEQYF
.	many	TRBV4-3	TRBJ2-7	TGCGCCAGCAGCCAAGAAGCAAGCTACGAGCAGTACTTC	CASSQEASYEQYF
TRBD1	.	TRBV5-4	TRBJ1-6	TGTGCCAGCAGCGTTTCCGGGACAGTTAATTCACCCCTCCACTTT	CASSVSGTVNSPLHF
.	few	TRBV2	TRBJ1-5	TGTGCCAGCAGCCGCGATCAGCCCCAGCATTTT	CASSRDQPQHF
.	.	TRBV28	TRBJ2-3	TGTGCCAGCAGCCCTGCGGGGGCGGGAGATACGCAGTATTTT	CASSPAGAGDTQYF
.	.	TRBV27	TRBJ1-4	TGTGCCAGCGGGGAACGGGGAGTAACTAATGAAAAACTGTTTTTT	CASGERGVTNEKLFF
.	many	TRBV27	TRBJ1-1	TGTGCCAGCAGGCCTCACCAACTCACTGAAGCTTTCTTT	CASRPHQLTEAFF
.	few	TRBV11-2	TRBJ1-6	TGTGCCAGCAGCTTAAGGGCAGGGGATTCACCCCTCCACTTT	CASSLRAGDSPLHF
.	many	TRBV28	TRBJ1-2	TGTGCCAGCAGTCCGACAGGCCGGGGTCGTGGCTACACCTTC	CASSPTGRGRGYTF
.	few	TRBV9	TRBJ1-3	TGTGCCAGCAGCGTAGGATGGACAACCTCTGGAAACACCATATATTTT	CASSVGWTTSGNTIYF
.	many	TRBV30	TRBJ1-5	TGTGCCTGGACAGGACAGCTCAATCAGCCCCAGCATTTT	CAWTGQLNQPQHF
.	few	TRBV10-2	TRBJ2-1	TGCGCCAGCAGCCCACAGTTCTTC	CASSPQFF
.	.	TRBV7-3	TRBJ1-2	TGTGCCAGCAGCTTAACTGGTGGACAAGGCTACACCTTC	CASSLTGGQGYTF
TRBD2	.	TRBV9	TRBJ2-1	TGTGCCAGCAGCTCCAGAACGGGGGGGCCTGGTAATGAGCAGTTCTTC	CASSSRTGGPGNEQFF
TRBD1	.	TRBV30	TRBJ1-2	TGTGCCTGGAGGGACCTACAGGGGGTGAGGGACTACACCTTC	CAWRDLQGVRDYTF
.	.	TRBV7-2	TRBJ1-2	TGTGCCAGCAGCTTAAGGCAGGACTATGGCTACACCTTC	CASSLRQDYGYTF
.	few	TRBV5-4	TRBJ2-3	TGTGCCAGCAGCCTGGGGGCGACAGATACGCAGTATTTT	CASSLGATDTQYF